This passage covers 5 T cell receptor beta chains from one sample sequenced in a study of blood T cell repertoires in COVID-19. Only in-frame clones appear in the TCRdb table, and some are missing; sequencing was by immunoSEQ multiplex PCR. The sample gives 100,000 to 150,000 clones, approximately 89% of which show up once; about a tenth is in the top ten. The sample was peripheral blood. The origin of the receptors is a man between 50 and 59 years old with acute or convalescent COVID-19.

Comment on this clone: Other DNA sequences in the same sample also yield this CDR3. This rearrangement joins TRBV29-1 to TRBJ1-2, with D unresolved. Germline assignment: CDR1 SQVTM and CDR2 ANQGSEA. The V end was cut by 5 bases, the J end by 4 bases, with 5 bases between. CDR3 length: 10 amino acids. Written as DNA, the CDR3 is TGCAGCGTTCTGTTCTATGGCTACACCTTC. It yields the protein CSVLFYGYTF. Filled out from reference TRBV29-1 and TRBJ1-2, the complete variable domain reads SAVISQKPSRDICQRGTSLTIQCQVDSQVTMMFWYRQQPGQSLTLIATANQGSEATYESGFVIDKFPISRPNLTFSTLTVSNMSPEDSSIYLCSVLFYGYTFGSGTRLTVV.

This clone occurred once. The chain uses TRBV9 and TRBJ2-1, with 7 nucleotides matching TRBD2. CDR3 length: 20 amino acids. V lost 2 bases and J lost 0; bases outside the gene matches: 17. Germline V gene sequence: CDR1 SGDLS, CDR2 YYNGEE. As DNA, the CDR3 is TGTGCCAGCAGCGTTCGCGGGGGTGCTAGCGGTCTAGGCTCCTACAATGAGCAGTTCTTC. It translates to CASSVRGGASGLGSYNEQFF.

The chain is built from TRBV7-2 and TRBJ1-1, with D possibly being TRBD1 (6 bases). This CDR3 region has 13 residues. Looked up from germline, CDR1 is SGHTA and CDR2 is FQGNSA. V was clipped by 1 base and J by 11 bases, with 14 bases between them. DNA for the CDR3: TGTGCCAGCAGCTTAGAGGTCCCGGACAGTGCTTTCTTT. Translated, it gives CASSLEVPDSAFF.

The chain is built from TRBV6-5 and TRBJ2-1; 10 nucleotides agree with TRBD1. Germline V gene data show CDR1 as MNHEY and CDR2 as SVGAGI. The length of the CDR3 is 15 residues. The trim removed 5 bases at V and 1 base at J, leaving 2 bases unmatched. The CDR3 protein is CASSRQGASYNEQFF. CDR3 DNA sequence: TGTGCCAGCAGTCGACAGGGGGCTTCCTACAATGAGCAGTTCTTC.

This clone is a singleton in its sample. J is TRBJ1-5 and V is TRBV9, with 9 bases fitting TRBD1. This CDR3 contains 14 residues. Germline assignment: CDR1 SGDLS and CDR2 YYNGEE. The J segment lost 5 bases and the V segment lost 3 bases, leaving 3 bases of the junction unmatched. The CDR3 DNA reads as TGTGCCAGCAGCGAGACAGGGGGTGATCAGCCCCAGCATTTT. Translating it yields CASSETGGDQPQHF.